The text below deals with one TCR beta chain. Its antigen is not identified. The data originate from a study of CD4+ T cells in melanoma. The ends lost 6 bases at V and 0 bases at J; junction bases unmatched: 8. Germline V gives CDR1 LNHNV, CDR2 YYDKDF (reference sequence). The CDR3 extends over 16 amino acids. Clones were sequenced by immunoSEQ multiplex PCR, and TCRdb holds only the in-frame ones, with some missing. This table holds about 140,000 clones, around 90% found once. The study's findings and limits: Diverse differentiation states were reported for melanoma neoantigen-specific CD4+ T cells. CD8+ T cell, macrophage and B cell function reportedly correlated with neoantigen-specific CD4+ T cells.

The clonotype was recovered from a human donor with melanoma. This sequence joins TRBV15 and TRBJ2-1, with 7 bases aligning to TRBD1. The CDR3 DNA is TGTGCCACCAGTCTGGACAGGCGAAGCTCCTACAATGAGCAGTTCTTC. Translating gives CATSLDRRSSYNEQFF.